The TCR beta chain under discussion was sequenced for a study of radiation and T cells in renal cell carcinoma. General study points: In blood, top tumor clones expanded by 2 weeks, shrinking by 4. Sampling covered only roughly 1 g of each tumor.

Some clones are missing from TCRdb's copy, which holds only in-frame ones; the method was immunoSEQ multiplex PCR. The table records around 5,300 clones, around three fifths of them present only once. This clone was picked up a small number of times. As yet, its antigen is unknown. The CDR3 spans 14 residues. The J segment lost 4 bases and the V segment lost 6 bases, leaving 8 bases of the junction unmatched. The germline gives CDR1 MNHEY, CDR2 SMNVEV (reference sequence). As for treatment: 15 Gy SBRT to primary tumor, nephrectomy 4 weeks later. Nephrectomy followed 15 Gy stereotactic body radiation by 4 weeks.

The rearrangement joins TRBV27 to TRBJ1-2; 7 bases fit TRBD1. The source was tumor tissue, collected from a patient whose treatment included radiotherapy and nephrectomy. This clonotype originated in a man between 60 and 75 years old with renal cell carcinoma. The CDR3 sequence: CASRGGQDLYGYTF. CDR3 DNA: TGTGCCAGCAGGGGAGGACAGGACCTCTATGGCTACACCTTC.